The 31 T cell receptor beta chains below come from one sample, sequenced in a study of cytomegalovirus exposure and HLA in healthy donors. Vbeta (60) and Jbeta (13) primers were used in the PCR. Profiled with immunoSEQ multiplex PCR; TCRdb holds only in-frame clones, not every one. The table lists some 23,000 clones. The sample consisted of PBMCs. All receptors come from a male donor in good health and CMV-seropositive.

The chain employs TRBV6-5 and TRBJ2-7; D may be TRBD1 (7 bases). Germline-derived CDR1 and CDR2 are MNHEY and SVGAGI. There are 15 residues in the CDR3. With 2 bases removed from V and 5 bases from J, the gap between germline ends came to 16 bases. The CDR3 sequence: CASSYVSQGGDEQYF. CDR3 bases: TGTGCCAGCAGTTACGTTTCGCAGGGGGGTGACGAGCAGTACTTC.

The rearrangement joins TRBV7-9 to TRBJ1-1; TRBD1 is a possible D gene (6 bases). Germline V CDR1 and CDR2: SEHNR, FQNEAQ (reference sequence). This CDR3 is 16 amino acids long. V lost 2 bases, J lost 1 base, and 14 bases lay in between. CDR3 sequence reads: CASSLPGQRRNTEAFF. DNA for the CDR3: TGTGCCAGCAGCTTACCCGGACAGCGTAGGAACACTGAAGCTTTCTTT.

This chain links TRBV5-4 with TRBJ2-7; a weak D match, TRBD2 (6 bases). This CDR3 comprises 15 residues. V was pared by 4 bases and J by 3 bases, with 17 bases between. Germline CDR1 SGHNT, CDR2 YYREEE (reference sequence). CDR3 sequence (DNA): TGTGCCAGCAGCAGAGACGGCGGGGCAGGCTACGAGCAGTACTTC. This codes for CASSRDGGAGYEQYF.

The rearrangement uses TRBV6-6 and TRBJ1-5; tentative D call: TRBD1 (6 bases). The CDR3 contains 16 residues. Trimming stripped 4 bases from V and 7 bases from J, with 20 bases between. Looked up from germline, CDR1 is MNHNY and CDR2 is SVGAGI (reference sequence). This CDR3 is CASSWSDSSWDQPQHF. DNA of the CDR3: TGTGCCAGCAGTTGGTCGGACAGTAGCTGGGACCAGCCCCAGCATTTT.

This sequence joins TRBV18 and TRBJ1-1; D gene uncertain. CDR3 size: 16 residues. Germline V CDR1 and CDR2: KGHSH, LQKENI. Trimming took off 1 base at V and 3 bases at J, with 15 bases between the two ends. The CDR3 DNA sequence: TGTGCCAGCTCACCACAGTTTGAGGTCGGGGACACTGAAGCTTTCTTT. It encodes CASSPQFEVGDTEAFF.

As DNA, the CDR3 is TGTGCCAGCAGTTTAACGGGGAATCGCGGCTACACCTTC. Translated, it gives CASSLTGNRGYTF. The V gene is TRBV27, the J gene TRBJ1-2; D is unresolved. Trimming took 2 bases from V and 8 from J, leaving 12 bases between them. The CDR3 loop spans 13 amino acids. CDR1 is MNHEY, CDR2 SMNVEV, per germline (reference sequence).

The J gene is TRBJ2-7, the V gene TRBV7-6, with TRBD1 matching 8 bases. CDR1 and CDR2 (germline): SGHVS, FNYEAQ. The CDR3 is made up of 16 amino acids. J gave up 6 bases and V 5 bases, and 15 bases lay outside the gene matches. CDR3 loop: CASSDGQGGGIGEQYF. The CDR3 nucleotides are TGTGCCAGCAGCGACGGACAGGGTGGGGGGATTGGCGAGCAGTACTTC.

V gene TRBV20-1 combines with J gene TRBJ1-1; no clear D gene. V lost 0 bases and J lost 3, with 2 bases in between. The CDR3 extends over 11 amino acids. Germline values: CDR1 DFQATT, CDR2 SNEGSKA (reference sequence). The CDR3 spells CSARDDTEAFF. The CDR3 DNA is TGCAGTGCTAGAGACGACACTGAAGCTTTCTTT.

This sequence joins TRBV18 and TRBJ2-3; a possible D gene is TRBD2 (5 bases). V lost 4 bases and J lost 1, with 12 bases in between. CDR1 KGHSH and CDR2 LQKENI come from the germline V gene. The CDR3 extends over 15 amino acids. The CDR3 here is CASSRAVGGTDTQYF. As DNA, the CDR3 is TGTGCCAGCTCACGCGCTGTCGGGGGCACAGATACGCAGTATTTT.

Regarding this clone: A junction boundary mismatches the germline segment, possibly from a read error. The chain carries TRBV6-5 and TRBJ1-1, with TRBD1 matching 7 bases. Germline V gene sequence: CDR1 MNHEY, CDR2 SVGAGI. The CDR3 has 14 amino acids. CDR3 sequence: CASSYRGGQREDFF. The CDR3 nucleotides are TGTGCCAGCAGTTACCGTGGGGGACAGAGGGAAGATTTCTTT.

The chain has TRBV2 and TRBJ1-1, with D perhaps matching TRBD1 (6 bases). CDR3 length: 16 residues. Germline CDR1 reads SNHLY; CDR2 reads FYNNEI. Trimming stripped 8 bases from V and 5 bases from J, with 24 bases between. DNA of the CDR3: TGTGCCAGCGATGCGGAGAACACAGGGTCGTGGACTGAAGCTTTCTTT. This translates into CASDAENTGSWTEAFF. Combining the CDR3 with reference TRBV2 and TRBJ1-1 gives the whole variable domain EPEVTQTPSHQVTQMGQEVILRCVPISNHLYFYWYRQILGQKVEFLVSFYNNEISEKSEIFDDQFSVERPDGSNFTLKIRSTKLEDSAMYFCASDAENTGSWTEAFFGQGTRLTVV.

J is TRBJ1-2 and V is TRBV5-1; D gene uncertain. V gave up 1 base and J gave up 8 bases, with 15 bases separating them. Germline CDR1 and CDR2: SGHRS and YFSETQ. The CDR3 length is 14 residues. The CDR3 protein is CASSLRLGVQGYTF. In DNA form, the CDR3 reads TGCGCCAGCAGCTTGCGGTTGGGAGTACAGGGCTACACCTTC.

The chain employs TRBV7-9 and TRBJ2-7; no clear D gene. Deletions cut 2 bases from V and 5 bases from J, with 4 bases between. The CDR3 has 11 amino acids. CDR1 and CDR2 from the germline V gene are SEHNR and FQNEAQ (reference sequence). CDR3 nucleotides: TGTGCCAGCAGCTTAATCGACGAGCAGTACTTC. Amino acids: CASSLIDEQYF.

This chain links TRBV30 with TRBJ2-1, with 7 bases matching TRBD2. The CDR3 consists of 12 residues. V dropped 4 bases and J dropped 10; count of bases not matched to a gene: 7. Germline lookup yields CDR1 GTSNPN and CDR2 SVGIG (reference sequence). The CDR3 loop reads CAWTRDYREQFF. In DNA, the CDR3 is TGTGCCTGGACCCGGGACTACCGAGAGCAGTTCTTC.

The chain has TRBV7-9 and TRBJ2-4; D unclear. The V and J ends lost 3 bases and 8 bases respectively, with 8 bases between them. The length of the CDR3 is 12 residues. The germline V gene has CDR1 SEHNR and CDR2 FQNEAQ (reference sequence). The CDR3 sequence: CASSFGSDIQYF. The DNA for the CDR3 is TGTGCCAGCAGCTTTGGTTCGGACATTCAGTACTTC.

The rearrangement joins TRBV5-6 to TRBJ1-2, with 8 bases fitting TRBD1. Germline V gives CDR1 SGHDT, CDR2 YYEEEE. The CDR3 loop spans 14 amino acids. After removal of 4 bases from V and 8 bases from J, the junction contained 10 bases not matched to a gene. The CDR3 DNA reads TGTGCCAGCAGCCTATTGGACAGGGTGATCGGCTACACCTTC. The encoded protein is CASSLLDRVIGYTF.

Comments on this clone: Compared with germline, one end of the junction differs, possibly owing to a read error. The CDR3 DNA is TGTGCTAGCAGCTTAGGGCAGAACTACGAGCAGTACTTC. Translation gives CASSLGQNYEQYF. The V and J genes are TRBV7-7 and TRBJ2-7; D gene uncertain. The CDR3 spans 13 residues. Looked up from germline, CDR1 is SSHAT and CDR2 is FNYEAQ (reference sequence). The full variable domain, in which reference TRBV7-7 and TRBJ2-7 provide the parts outside the CDR3, is GAGVSQSPRYKVTKRGQDVTLRCDPISSHATLYWYQQALGQGPEFLTYFNYEAQPDKSGLPSDRFSAERPEGSISTLTIQRTEQRDSAMYRCASSLGQNYEQYFGPGTRLTVT.

The J gene is TRBJ2-7, the V gene TRBV5-4; tentative D call: TRBD1 (6 bases). The CDR3 covers 15 residues. Germline values: CDR1 SGHNT, CDR2 YYREEE (reference sequence). The V end was cut by 4 bases, the J end by 4 bases, with 18 bases between. The CDR3 DNA follows: TGTGCCAGCAGCCACCTCCGGGACACCCTATACGAGCAGTACTTC. Protein: CASSHLRDTLYEQYF.

V is TRBV11-3 and J is TRBJ2-2; D unresolved. Trimming took off 0 bases at V and 5 bases at J, with 10 bases between the two ends. Germline V gives CDR1 SGHNT, CDR2 YENEEA. This CDR3 region has 15 residues. CDR3 amino acids: CASSLDSLLTGELFF. Here the CDR3 DNA reads TGTGCCAGCAGCTTAGACTCCCTCCTGACCGGGGAGCTGTTTTTT.

The chain employs TRBV6-6 and TRBJ1-2; tentative D call: TRBD1 (5 bases). This CDR3 has 15 residues. The V gene's germline CDR1 is MNHNY and CDR2 SVGAGI (reference sequence). V was trimmed by 0 bases and J by 4 bases, leaving 12 bases between them. The CDR3 DNA is TGTGCCAGCAGTTACTCTGGGGGAGGTGGCTATGGCTACACCTTC. Its protein is CASSYSGGGGYGYTF.

CDR3 loop: CASSDSAAQYF. In DNA, the CDR3 is TGTGCCAGCAGCGACAGTGCGGCCCAGTACTTC. The gene calls are TRBV6-1 and TRBJ2-5, with D tentatively TRBD1 (5 bases). V was trimmed by 6 bases and J by 9 bases, leaving 11 bases between them. Germline values: CDR1 MNHNS, CDR2 SASEGT. The CDR3 totals 11 residues.

The J gene is TRBJ1-2, the V gene TRBV7-9; perhaps TRBD1 as D (6 bases). This CDR3 is built from 14 residues. Trimming left V 1 base short and J 6 bases short, with 12 bases between. Germline V gene sequence: CDR1 SEHNR, CDR2 FQNEAQ (reference sequence). CDR3: CASSLVGGANGYTF. The CDR3, as DNA: TGTGCCAGCAGCTTAGTTGGGGGCGCAAATGGCTACACCTTC.

The CDR3 bases are TGCGCCAGCAGCCAAGGCGGGGAGGGGGCCCAGTACTTC. This codes for CASSQGGEGAQYF. The chain employs TRBV4-1 and TRBJ2-5; TRBD2 might be the D (7 bases). The CDR3 runs to 13 residues. With 1 base removed from V and 9 bases from J, the gap between germline ends came to 12 bases. The germline CDR1 and CDR2 sequences are MGHRA and YSYEKL.

The chain recombines TRBV6-5 with TRBJ1-3; TRBD1 aligns across 7 bases. After removal of 4 bases from V and 0 bases from J, the junction contained 0 bases not matched to a gene. This CDR3 has 14 amino acids. From germline, CDR1 is MNHEY and CDR2 SVGAGI. CDR3 nucleotide sequence: TGTGCCAGCAGTTGGGACAGCTCTGGAAACACCATATATTTT. Residues: CASSWDSSGNTIYF.

V and J are TRBV5-1 and TRBJ2-3, with 10 bases matching TRBD2. The V gene end was trimmed by 0 bases and the J gene end by 0 bases; junction bases not matched to a gene: 4. The V gene's germline CDR1 is SGHRS and CDR2 YFSETQ. This CDR3 has 17 residues. CDR3 in amino acids: CASSLVVAGGSTDTQYF. CDR3 coding DNA: TGCGCCAGCAGCTTGGTGGTAGCGGGGGGAAGCACAGATACGCAGTATTTT.

The V gene is TRBV7-2, the J gene TRBJ2-2, with 7 bases aligning to TRBD1. The V and J ends lost 3 bases and 6 bases, in that order; junction bases with no gene match: 7. CDR3 length: 15 amino acids. CDR1 is SGHTA and CDR2 is FQGNSA in the germline V gene. The CDR3 sequence is CASSFDRVGAGELFF. DNA of the CDR3: TGTGCCAGCAGCTTCGACAGGGTAGGGGCCGGGGAGCTGTTTTTT.

This chain links TRBV2 with TRBJ1-1; D call uncertain. Germline V gene lookup returns CDR1 SNHLY and CDR2 FYNNEI. V gave up 2 bases and J gave up 0 bases, with 4 bases separating them. This CDR3 has 13 residues. CDR3 sequence (DNA): TGTGCCAGCAGTGAACGTGTGAACACTGAAGCTTTCTTT. Translation: CASSERVNTEAFF.

The chain combines TRBV6-1 with TRBJ1-2; TRBD1 agrees at 9 bases. Looked up from germline, CDR1 is MNHNS and CDR2 is SASEGT. This CDR3 region has 14 residues. After removal of 6 bases from V and 8 bases from J, the junction contained 10 bases not matched to a gene. This CDR3 reads CASRGQGGFFGYTF. In DNA, the CDR3 is TGTGCCAGCAGGGGACAGGGCGGGTTTTTCGGCTACACCTTC.

The genes are TRBV30 and TRBJ1-2; possibly TRBD1 for D (5 bases). CDR3 length equals 13 residues. Germline CDR1 GTSNPN, CDR2 SVGIG (reference sequence). V shed 4 bases and J shed 8 bases, with 17 bases lying between them. CDR3 in amino acids: CAWMPTDTNGYTF. CDR3 DNA: TGTGCCTGGATGCCAACGGACACGAACGGCTACACCTTC.

The chain combines TRBV6-1 with TRBJ1-2; 9 positions match TRBD1. With V trimmed by 3 bases and J by 3 bases, 5 bases remained unmatched. Germline CDR1 MNHNS, CDR2 SASEGT. The CDR3 consists of 15 residues. CDR3 nucleotides: TGTGCCAGCAGTGAGACCGGGACAGGGTACTATGGCTACACCTTC. Its translation is CASSETGTGYYGYTF.

V and J are TRBV25-1 and TRBJ1-1; D not certain. The CDR3 extends over 13 amino acids. V lost 6 bases to trimming and J lost 4 bases, with 12 bases between them. Germline V gene lookup returns CDR1 MGHDK and CDR2 SYGVNS. The CDR3: CASREAGATEAFF. For the CDR3, the DNA is TGTGCCAGCAGGGAAGCAGGCGCCACTGAAGCTTTCTTT.